This T cell receptor beta chain was documented in a study of T cell changes during pregnancy in multiple sclerosis. Some clones are missing from TCRdb's copy, which holds only in-frame ones; the method was immunoSEQ multiplex PCR. Of about 92,000 clones in the sample, about 93% were seen once. Losses at the gene ends were 6 bases for V and 6 bases for J; bases not matched to a gene: 9. Germline CDR1 and CDR2: LNHDA and SQIVND (reference sequence). The CDR3 extends over 15 amino acids. The sample in question was peripheral blood, obtained in the first trimester of pregnancy. The receptor comes from a female donor with multiple sclerosis, enrolled in a pregnancy study. The rearrangement uses TRBV19 and TRBJ1-5, with 9 nucleotides matching TRBD1. The CDR3: CASRSDDRGIQPQHF. DNA of the CDR3: TGTGCCAGTAGGTCTGATGACAGGGGGATTCAGCCCCAGCATTTT.